The 14 T cell receptor beta chains reported below all come from one sample, sequenced in a study of control samples from healthy donors and cancer patients. Produced via immunoSEQ multiplex PCR; TCRdb's table is partial and in-frame only. The repertoire holds 100,000 to 150,000 clones, with approximately 91% as singletons. The source material was blood. The receptors here all came from a woman aged 18-29 years in good health.

The chain carries TRBV4-1 and TRBJ2-7; D unclear. CDR1 and CDR2 (germline): MGHRA, YSYEKL. V lost 6 bases, J lost 7 bases, and 10 bases lay in between. The CDR3 loop spans 11 amino acids. CDR3 bases: TGCGCCAGCAGTAATGGGCTGGAGCAGTACTTC. This translates into CASSNGLEQYF.

The sample holds one count of this clone. The chain joins TRBV4-2 to TRBJ1-4, with 9 bases aligning to TRBD1. V lost 4 bases, J lost 5 bases, and 2 bases stayed unmatched. Germline assignment: CDR1 LGHNA and CDR2 YNFKEQ. The CDR3 is 14 amino acids. The CDR3 region is CASSPGTGNEKLFF. Here the CDR3 DNA reads TGTGCCAGCAGCCCCGGGACAGGGAATGAAAAACTGTTTTTT.

The rearrangement links TRBV28 to TRBJ2-5; TRBD1 matches 7 bases. Unmatched junction bases numbered 18, after V lost 4 bases and J lost 7 bases. The CDR3 extends over 17 amino acids. CDR1 and CDR2 from the germline V gene are MDHEN and SYDVKM. The CDR3 DNA follows: TGTGCCAGCAGTTCACAGGGGATTTCCGACGCCGGAGGGACCCAGTACTTC. Translation gives CASSSQGISDAGGTQYF.

This chain's CDR3 is CASSLQLAGEETQYF. CDR3 coding DNA: TGTGCCAGCAGCCTCCAACTAGCGGGAGAAGAGACCCAGTACTTC. This chain links TRBV4-2 with TRBJ2-5, with 11 bases lining up with TRBD2. The germline V gene encodes CDR1 LGHNA and CDR2 YNFKEQ. The ends lost 4 bases at V and 3 bases at J; junction bases unmatched: 4. This CDR3 has 15 amino acids.

The J gene is TRBJ1-1, the V gene TRBV29-1, with D perhaps TRBD1 (5 bases). This CDR3 comprises 12 residues. V shed 4 bases and J shed 2 bases, with 8 bases lying between them. CDR1 and CDR2 from the germline V gene are SQVTM and ANQGSEA. The CDR3 protein is CSVGRGNTEAFF. CDR3 bases: TGCAGCGTTGGAAGGGGTAACACTGAAGCTTTCTTT.

The chain has TRBV12-5 and TRBJ1-4; 8 bases line up with TRBD1. Looked up from germline, CDR1 is LGHNT and CDR2 is FRNRAP. With V trimmed by 0 bases and J by 8 bases, 14 bases remained unmatched. The CDR3 contains 18 residues. Here the CDR3 DNA reads TGTGCTAGTGGTTTGGTCGACGAACAGGGGGAGGCGTCGGAAAAACTGTTTTTT. It yields the protein CASGLVDEQGEASEKLFF.

The rearrangement links TRBV18 to TRBJ2-6, with no clear D. Trimming left V 3 bases short and J 4 bases short, with 16 bases between. CDR1 is KGHSH, CDR2 LQKENI, per germline. This CDR3 has 17 residues. The CDR3 bases are TGTGCCAGCTCACCGAACTTGTACAAAGGCGGGGCCAACGTCCTGACTTTC. Residues: CASSPNLYKGGANVLTF. The complete variable domain, with remaining parts taken from reference TRBV18 and TRBJ2-6, reads NAGVMQNPRHLVRRRGQEARLRCSPMKGHSHVYWYRQLPEEGLKFMVYLQKENIIDESGMPKERFSAEFPKEGPSILRIQQVVRGDSAAYFCASSPNLYKGGANVLTFGAGSRLTVL.

The chain links TRBV7-9 to TRBJ2-1; 7 bases fit TRBD1. CDR1 SEHNR and CDR2 FQNEAQ come from the germline V gene (reference sequence). Losses at the gene ends were 5 bases for V and 4 bases for J; bases not matched to a gene: 8. The CDR3 is 15 residues long. CDR3 in amino acids: CASSPPGTAYNEQFF. CDR3 DNA: TGTGCCAGCAGCCCTCCCGGGACAGCTTACAATGAGCAGTTCTTC.

The chain employs TRBV11-2 and TRBJ1-2; no clear D gene. The CDR3 spans 13 residues. V lost 3 bases, J lost 4 bases, and 9 bases lay in between. Germline V gene lookup returns CDR1 SGHAT and CDR2 FQNNGV. The CDR3: CASSLARSYGYTF. The CDR3 nucleotides are TGTGCCAGCAGCTTGGCGAGGAGCTATGGCTACACCTTC. Supplemented by reference TRBV11-2 and TRBJ1-2, the full variable domain reads EAGVAQSPRYKIIEKRQSVAFWCNPISGHATLYWYQQILGQGPKLLIQFQNNGVVDDSQLPKDRFSAERLKGVDSTLKIQPAKLEDSAVYLCASSLARSYGYTFGSGTRLTVV.

This clone has just one count. This chain uses TRBV19 with TRBJ2-1; the D gene is possibly TRBD1 (5 bases). Germline assignment: CDR1 LNHDA and CDR2 SQIVND (reference sequence). V shed 7 bases and J shed 8 bases, with 18 bases lying between them. CDR3 length: 14 amino acids. For the CDR3, the DNA is TGTGCCAGTACTCCCGATGGGGCCTCCGATGAGCAGTTCTTC. Translated: CASTPDGASDEQFF.

CDR3 in DNA: TGTGCCAGCAGCAAGGACGGGGTACAAGGGCAGTTCTTC. Amino acids: CASSKDGVQGQFF. The chain employs TRBV7-3 and TRBJ2-1; the D gene is possibly TRBD2 (5 bases). Trimming removed 5 bases at V and 12 bases at J, with 17 bases between. Germline-derived CDR1 and CDR2 are SGHTA and FQGTGA. This CDR3 is built from 13 residues.

The gene calls are TRBV5-4 and TRBJ1-1; D call uncertain. Germline V gene data show CDR1 as SGHNT and CDR2 as YYREEE (reference sequence). Trimming stripped 0 bases from V and 2 bases from J, with 8 bases between. The CDR3 is 14 residues long. CDR3: CASSLVGSNTEAFF. Written as DNA, the CDR3 is TGTGCCAGCAGCTTGGTCGGCAGTAACACTGAAGCTTTCTTT. Based on the CDR3 plus reference TRBV5-4 and TRBJ1-1, the full variable domain is ETGVTQSPTHLIKTRGQQVTLRCSSQSGHNTVSWYQQALGQGPQFIFQYYREEENGRGNFPPRFSGLQFPNYSSELNVNALELDDSALYLCASSLVGSNTEAFFGQGTRLTVV.

This chain joins TRBV12-3 or TRBV12-4 and TRBJ1-5, with 7 bases matching TRBD1. The trim removed 4 bases at V and 4 bases at J, leaving 1 base unmatched. The CDR3 contains 13 residues. Written as DNA, the CDR3 is TGTGCCAGCAGTTCAGGGGGAAATCAGCCCCAGCATTTT. Translation: CASSSGGNQPQHF.

This chain joins TRBV7-2 and TRBJ2-2, with no clear D. The CDR3 contains 11 residues. Germline V CDR1 and CDR2: SGHTA, FQGNSA. V dropped 3 bases and J dropped 8 bases, with 4 bases sitting between them. CDR3 region: CASSFVGELFF. CDR3 nucleotide sequence: TGTGCCAGCAGCTTTGTTGGGGAGCTGTTTTTT.